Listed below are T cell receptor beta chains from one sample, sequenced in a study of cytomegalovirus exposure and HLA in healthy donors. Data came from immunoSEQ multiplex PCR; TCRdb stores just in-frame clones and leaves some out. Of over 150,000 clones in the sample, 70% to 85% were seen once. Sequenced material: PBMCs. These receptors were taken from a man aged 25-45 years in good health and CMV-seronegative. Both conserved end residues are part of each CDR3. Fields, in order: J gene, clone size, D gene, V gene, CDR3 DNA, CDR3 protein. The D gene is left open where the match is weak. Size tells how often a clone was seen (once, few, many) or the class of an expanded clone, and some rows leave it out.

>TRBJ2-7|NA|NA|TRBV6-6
TGTGCCAGCAGTTACTCCGGACTCTACGAGCAGTACTTC
CASSYSGLYEQYF
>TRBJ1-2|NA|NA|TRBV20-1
TGCAGTGGGGGGAGGCTGGATGGCTACACCTTC
CSGGRLDGYTF
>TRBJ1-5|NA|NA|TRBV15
TGTGCCACCAGCAGAGATCGGGGGGTTCAGCCCCAGAATTTT
CATSRDRGVQPQNF
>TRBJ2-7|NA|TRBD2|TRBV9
TGTGCCAGCAGCGTAGGAGCGGGACTATCCTACGAGCAGTACTTC
CASSVGAGLSYEQYF
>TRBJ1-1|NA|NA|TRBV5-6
TGTGCCAGCAGCTTGGGAGTTTTCCGGGAAACTGAAGCTTTCTTT
CASSLGVFRETEAFF
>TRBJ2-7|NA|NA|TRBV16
TGTGCCAGCAGCCAAACGGGAACCTACGAGCAGTACTTC
CASSQTGTYEQYF
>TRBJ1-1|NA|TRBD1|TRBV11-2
TGTGCCAGCAGCTCATCGACAGGGGCTGAAGCTTTCTTT
CASSSSTGAEAFF
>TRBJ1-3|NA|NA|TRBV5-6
TGTGCCAGCAGCGACATTCCTGGAAACACCATATATTTT
CASSDIPGNTIYF
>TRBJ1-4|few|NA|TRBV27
TGTGCCAGCAGGGCCGGGACACAAAATGAAAAACTGTTTTTT
CASRAGTQNEKLFF
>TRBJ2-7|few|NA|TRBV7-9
TGTGCCAGCAGCCCAATCTACGAGCAGTACTTC
CASSPIYEQYF
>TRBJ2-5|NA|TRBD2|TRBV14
TGTGCCAGCAGCCAAGTCTCTAGCGGGATCCAAGAGACCCAGTACTTC
CASSQVSSGIQETQYF
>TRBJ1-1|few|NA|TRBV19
TGTGCCAGTAGTATTGGGGCCTCGAACACTGAAGCTTTCTTT
CASSIGASNTEAFF
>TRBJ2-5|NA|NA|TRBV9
TGTGCCAGCAGCCCCAGTCCCGGCATGTCAGGGACCCAGTACTTC
CASSPSPGMSGTQYF
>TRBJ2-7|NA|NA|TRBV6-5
TGTGCCAGCGGGACTCCGAACTTTTACGAGCAGTACTTC
CASGTPNFYEQYF
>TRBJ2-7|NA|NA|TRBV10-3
TGTGCCATCAGTGAGTTGGCCGCATACGAGCAGTACTTC
CAISELAAYEQYF
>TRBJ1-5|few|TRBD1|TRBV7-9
TGTGCCAGCAGCCGACAGGGTAATCAGCCCCAGCATTTT
CASSRQGNQPQHF
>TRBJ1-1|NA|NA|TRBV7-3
TGTGCCAGCAGCTCCCTTGGAGGAAACACTGAAGCTTTCTTT
CASSSLGGNTEAFF
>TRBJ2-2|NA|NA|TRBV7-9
TGTGCCAGCTTAAGGTCCATTGGGCCCGACAACACCGGGGAGCTGTTTTTT
CASLRSIGPDNTGELFF
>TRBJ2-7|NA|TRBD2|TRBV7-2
TGTGCCAGCAGCTCCTTCCGGGGGGGCGAGCAGTACTTC
CASSSFRGGEQYF
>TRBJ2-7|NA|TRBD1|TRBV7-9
TGTGCCAGCAGCGCCACCGGGACAGGGGTGGACGAGCAGCACTTC
CASSATGTGVDEQHF
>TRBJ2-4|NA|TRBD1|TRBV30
TGTGCCTGGAGTTTTTCGGGACAGGGGTCGGTGGCCAAAAACATTCAGTACTTC
CAWSFSGQGSVAKNIQYF
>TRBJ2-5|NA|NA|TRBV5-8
TGTGCCAGCAGCTTTCACAGGCAAGAGACCCAGTACTTC
CASSFHRQETQYF
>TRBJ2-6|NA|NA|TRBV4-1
TGCGCCACCTCAACAGGAGACTCTGGGGCCAACGTCCTGACTTTC
CATSTGDSGANVLTF
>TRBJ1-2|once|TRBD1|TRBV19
TGTGCCACACTCCCGGGACAGGGTTTCATCGGCTACACCTTC
CATLPGQGFIGYTF
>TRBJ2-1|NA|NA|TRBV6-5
TGTGCCAGCAGCGAAATGGTGGAGTATGAGCAGTTCTTC
CASSEMVEYEQFF
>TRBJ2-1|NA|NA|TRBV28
TGTGCCAGCAGTCCACGGACTGGGAATGAGCAGTTCTTC
CASSPRTGNEQFF
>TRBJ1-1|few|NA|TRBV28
TGTGCCAGCAGTCCCCCCGGTTACACTGAAGCTTTCTTT
CASSPPGYTEAFF
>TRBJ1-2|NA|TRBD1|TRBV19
TGTGCCAGTACCTTGGGACAGTATAACTATGGCTACACCTTC
CASTLGQYNYGYTF
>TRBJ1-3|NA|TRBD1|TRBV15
TGTGCCACCAGCAGAGGTGGACAGGCTGGAAACACCATATATTTT
CATSRGGQAGNTIYF
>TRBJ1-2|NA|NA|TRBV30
TGTGCCTGGAGCGGCAGCGGCTATGGCTACACCTTC
CAWSGSGYGYTF
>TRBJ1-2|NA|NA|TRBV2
TGTGCCAGCATTCGGGATGGCTATGGCTACACCTTC
CASIRDGYGYTF